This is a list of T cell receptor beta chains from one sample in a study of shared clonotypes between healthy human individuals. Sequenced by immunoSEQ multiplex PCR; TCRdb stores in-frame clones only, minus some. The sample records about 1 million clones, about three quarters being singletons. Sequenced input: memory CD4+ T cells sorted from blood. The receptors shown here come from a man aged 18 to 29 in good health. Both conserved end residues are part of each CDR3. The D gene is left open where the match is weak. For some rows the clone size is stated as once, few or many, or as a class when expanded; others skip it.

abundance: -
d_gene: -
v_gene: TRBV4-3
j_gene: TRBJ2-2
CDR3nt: TGCGCCTGCCGGAGGGGCACGAACACCGGGGAGCTGTTTTTT
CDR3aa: CACRRGTNTGELFF

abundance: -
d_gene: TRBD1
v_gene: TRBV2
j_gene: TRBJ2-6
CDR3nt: TGTGCCAGCAGCCAGGGGGCTGGGGCCAACGTCCTGACTTTC
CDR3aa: CASSQGAGANVLTF

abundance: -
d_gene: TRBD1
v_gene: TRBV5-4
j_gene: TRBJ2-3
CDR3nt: TGTGCCAGCAGCCTAGGACAGGACACAGATACGCAGTATTTT
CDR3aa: CASSLGQDTDTQYF

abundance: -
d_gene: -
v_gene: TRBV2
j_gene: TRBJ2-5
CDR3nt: TGTGCCAGCACCCAGGGGGCGGGGGTGGCCCAGTACTTC
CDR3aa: CASTQGAGVAQYF

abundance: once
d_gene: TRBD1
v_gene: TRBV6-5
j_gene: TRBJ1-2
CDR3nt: TGTGCCAGCGTCCCCCTTACAGGGGGCTATGGCTACACCTTC
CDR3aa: CASVPLTGGYGYTF

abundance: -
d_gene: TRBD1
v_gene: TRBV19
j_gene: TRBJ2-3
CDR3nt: TGTGCCAGTAGTATTGGACAGGGGACGCAGTATTTT
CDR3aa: CASSIGQGTQYF

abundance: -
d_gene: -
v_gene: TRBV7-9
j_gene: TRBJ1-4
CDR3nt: TGTGCCAGCAGCTTACGTCTACAGAATAATGAAAAACTGTTTTTT
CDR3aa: CASSLRLQNNEKLFF

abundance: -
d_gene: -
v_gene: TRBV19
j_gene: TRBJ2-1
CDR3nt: TGTGCCAGTAGTATAGAGGGCAGATCCTACAATGAGCAGTTCTTC
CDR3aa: CASSIEGRSYNEQFF

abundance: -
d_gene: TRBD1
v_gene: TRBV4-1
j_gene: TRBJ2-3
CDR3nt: TGCGCCAGCAGCCAAGTAGGCACAGGGGCGAAAGATACGCAGTATTTT
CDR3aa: CASSQVGTGAKDTQYF

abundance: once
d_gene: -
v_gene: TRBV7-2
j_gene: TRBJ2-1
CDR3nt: TGTGCCAGCAGGTTACCCTCCAGCCCTTCCTACAATGAGCAGTTCTTC
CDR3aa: CASRLPSSPSYNEQFF

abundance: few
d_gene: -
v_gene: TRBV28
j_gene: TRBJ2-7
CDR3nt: TGTGCCAGCAGGGCCGGGACGGCCTCCTACGAGCAGTACTTC
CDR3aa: CASRAGTASYEQYF

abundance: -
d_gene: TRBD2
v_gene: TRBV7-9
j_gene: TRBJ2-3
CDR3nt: TGTGCCAGCAGGCGAACTCTAGCGGGGTCGGCAGATACGCAGTATTTT
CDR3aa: CASRRTLAGSADTQYF

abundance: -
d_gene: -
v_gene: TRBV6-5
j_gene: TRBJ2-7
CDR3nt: TGTGCCAGCAGGAGGGACGCCGAGCAGTACTTC
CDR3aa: CASRRDAEQYF

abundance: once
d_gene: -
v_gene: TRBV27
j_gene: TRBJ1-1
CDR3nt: TGTGCCAGCAGTTTAAACAGCCTGAACACTGAAGCTTTCTTT
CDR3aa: CASSLNSLNTEAFF

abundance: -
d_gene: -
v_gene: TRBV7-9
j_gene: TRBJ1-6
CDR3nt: TGTGCCAGCAGCTTAGCGGGCCAATCAAATTCACCCCTCCACTTT
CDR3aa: CASSLAGQSNSPLHF

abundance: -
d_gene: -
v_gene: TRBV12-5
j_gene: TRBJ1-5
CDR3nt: TGTGCTAGTGGTTTAGGAGAGAATCAGCCCCAGCATTTT
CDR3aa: CASGLGENQPQHF

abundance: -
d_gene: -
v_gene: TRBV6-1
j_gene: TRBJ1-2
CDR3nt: TGTGCCAGTACTCCCAGATCTAACTATGGCTACACCTTC
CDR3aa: CASTPRSNYGYTF

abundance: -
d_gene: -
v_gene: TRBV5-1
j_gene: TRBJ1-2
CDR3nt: TGCGCCAGCAGCTTGGTATCTACGGACAGCTATGGCTACACCTTC
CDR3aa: CASSLVSTDSYGYTF

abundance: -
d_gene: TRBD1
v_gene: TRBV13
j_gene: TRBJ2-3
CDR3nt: TGTGCCAGCAGCTTATTGGGACAGGGGGCTTCAGATACGCAGTATTTT
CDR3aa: CASSLLGQGASDTQYF

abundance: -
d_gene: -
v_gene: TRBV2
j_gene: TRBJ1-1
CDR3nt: TGTGCCAGCAGAACAGCGTTAACTCTGGCGAACACTGAAGCTTTCTTT
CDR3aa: CASRTALTLANTEAFF

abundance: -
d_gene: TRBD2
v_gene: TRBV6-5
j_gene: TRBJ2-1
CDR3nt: TGTGCCAGCAGTGCCACTAGCGTCCTGCGGGAGCAGTTCTTC
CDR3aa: CASSATSVLREQFF

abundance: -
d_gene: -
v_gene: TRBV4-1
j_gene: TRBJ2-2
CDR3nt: TGCGCCAGCAGCCAAGTTCGTTTTCGCGGCGACACCGGGGAGCTGTTTTTT
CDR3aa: CASSQVRFRGDTGELFF